This entry lists 19 T cell receptor beta chains sequenced from one sample in a study of cytomegalovirus exposure and HLA in healthy donors. The PCR contained 60 Vbeta and 13 Jbeta primers. Some clones are missing from TCRdb's copy, which holds only in-frame ones; the method was immunoSEQ multiplex PCR. This table has 150,000 or so clones, 75% to 80% appearing once. The material sequenced was PBMCs. The receptors derive from a male donor in good health and CMV-seronegative.

The V and J genes are TRBV18 and TRBJ1-3; D may be TRBD1 (6 bases). Germline V gene lookup returns CDR1 KGHSH and CDR2 LQKENI. Trimming cost V 2 bases and J 0 bases, with 20 bases left between them. The CDR3 length is 19 residues. The CDR3 DNA reads TGTGCCAGCTCACCATACGATGTCAGCTACAGGGACTCTGGAAACACCATATATTTT. Translated: CASSPYDVSYRDSGNTIYF. Full variable domain (missing parts from reference TRBV18 and TRBJ1-3): NAGVMQNPRHLVRRRGQEARLRCSPMKGHSHVYWYRQLPEEGLKFMVYLQKENIIDESGMPKERFSAEFPKEGPSILRIQQVVRGDSAAYFCASSPYDVSYRDSGNTIYFGEGSWLTVV.

The rearrangement joins TRBV7-9 to TRBJ2-7; TRBD1 aligns across 11 bases. This CDR3 is built from 15 residues. Germline lookup yields CDR1 SEHNR and CDR2 FQNEAQ (reference sequence). Trimming at V came to 5 bases and at J to 4 bases, leaving 7 bases not matched to a gene. CDR3 coding DNA: TGTGCCAGCAGCCTTCATGGACAGGGGGCTTACGAGCAGTACTTC. It codes for CASSLHGQGAYEQYF.

This clone has a handful of counts. This chain uses TRBV29-1 with TRBJ1-1, with 8 bases lining up with TRBD1. Germline V CDR1 and CDR2: SQVTM, ANQGSEA. Germline trimming cut 3 bases from V and 5 bases from J; bases unmatched to any gene: 11. There are 15 residues in the CDR3. The CDR3 region has the DNA TGCAGCGTTGAGGTCCCCGGACAGGGACGGACTGAAGCTTTCTTT. This translates into CSVEVPGQGRTEAFF. The variable domain in full, completed from reference TRBV29-1 and TRBJ1-1, reads SAVISQKPSRDICQRGTSLTIQCQVDSQVTMMFWYRQQPGQSLTLIATANQGSEATYESGFVIDKFPISRPNLTFSTLTVSNMSPEDSSIYLCSVEVPGQGRTEAFFGQGTRLTVV.

The rearrangement uses TRBV6-6 and TRBJ2-1, with TRBD1 matching 11 bases. The CDR3 runs to 13 residues. Germline assignment: CDR1 MNHNY and CDR2 SVGAGI (reference sequence). With V trimmed by 5 bases and J by 9 bases, 3 bases remained unmatched. The chain's CDR3 is CASSPGQGGEQFF. For the CDR3, the DNA is TGTGCCAGCAGTCCGGGACAGGGGGGTGAGCAGTTCTTC.

Points on this clone: The same CDR3 is also encoded by other DNA sequences in this sample. The chain uses TRBV9 and TRBJ2-3; maybe TRBD2 (6 bases). V gave up 4 bases and J gave up 1 base, with 16 bases separating them. Germline assignment: CDR1 SGDLS and CDR2 YYNGEE. The CDR3 runs 16 residues. Written as DNA, the CDR3 is TGTGCCAGCAGCCTGGAGGGCAGGGCGGGCACAGATACGCAGTATTTT. It is translated as CASSLEGRAGTDTQYF.

The chain employs TRBV5-4 and TRBJ2-7, with 16 bases fitting TRBD2. From germline, CDR1 is SGHNT and CDR2 YYREEE (reference sequence). This CDR3 is 16 amino acids long. The V gene end was trimmed by 2 bases and the J gene end by 4 bases; junction bases not matched to a gene: 3. The CDR3: CASSFGTSGGVYEQYF. The CDR3 DNA reads TGTGCCAGCAGCTTCGGGACTAGCGGGGGGGTATACGAGCAGTACTTC.

This clone has just one count. The J gene is TRBJ2-5, the V gene TRBV15; TRBD1 might be the D (8 bases). The J call may be faulty, since TRBJ2-7 better matches the DNA end. The germline V gene encodes CDR1 LNHNV and CDR2 YYDKDF (reference sequence). This CDR3 comprises 18 residues. CDR3 region: CATSTSGTGRGGGYEQYF. The CDR3 DNA follows: TGTGCCACCAGCACCTCCGGGACAGGCCGAGGGGGAGGGTACGAGCAGTACTTC.

The J gene is TRBJ2-5, the V gene TRBV2; 12 nucleotides line up with TRBD2. The end of the DNA is better explained by TRBJ2-7, so the J call may be wrong. The CDR3 contains 19 residues. CDR1 and CDR2 (germline): SNHLY, FYNNEI. In nucleotides, the CDR3 is TGTGCCAGCCAATTCCCAGGGGGTGGACTAGCGGGGAACCCCTACGAGCAGTACTTC. Residues: CASQFPGGGLAGNPYEQYF.

This sequence joins TRBV4-3 and TRBJ1-6; 10 nucleotides line up with TRBD1. V dropped 3 bases and J dropped 9; count of bases not matched to a gene: 2. The germline V gene encodes CDR1 LGHNA and CDR2 YSLEER. CDR3 length equals 14 residues. In DNA, the CDR3 is TGCGCCAGCAGCCAGGGACAGGGGAGTTCACCCCTCCACTTT. It specifies CASSQGQGSSPLHF.

The chain recombines TRBV9 with TRBJ2-7; TRBD1 agrees at 9 bases. CDR3 length: 14 amino acids. CDR1 is SGDLS and CDR2 is YYNGEE in the germline V gene. V was clipped by 4 bases and J by 4 bases; unmatched bases: 6. This CDR3 reads CASSPRDRVYEQYF. CDR3 nucleotide sequence: TGTGCCAGCAGCCCCCGGGACAGGGTATACGAGCAGTACTTC.

The CDR3: CASSPSPYTDTQYF. In nucleotides, the CDR3 is TGTGCCAGCAGCCCCTCGCCCTACACAGATACGCAGTATTTT. The chain couples TRBV6-5 to TRBJ2-3; unclear D gene. V was clipped by 6 bases and J by 2 bases, with 12 bases between them. CDR1 and CDR2 from the germline V gene are MNHEY and SVGAGI. The CDR3 has 14 amino acids.

V is TRBV19 and J is TRBJ2-1, with D unclear. V shed 6 bases and J shed 2 bases, with 14 bases lying between them. The germline gives CDR1 LNHDA, CDR2 SQIVND (reference sequence). The CDR3 contains 15 residues. The CDR3 loop reads CASSTFVVPYNEQFF. DNA of the CDR3: TGTGCCAGTAGCACTTTCGTAGTCCCCTACAATGAGCAGTTCTTC.

This chain links TRBV19 with TRBJ2-3; tentatively, D is TRBD2 (6 bases). The V end lost 11 bases, the J end lost 1 base, and 13 bases lay between the germline ends. CDR3 length: 13 amino acids. Germline V gene data show CDR1 as LNHDA and CDR2 as SQIVND (reference sequence). The chain's CDR3 is CASRPSGTDTQYF. The CDR3 DNA reads TGTGCCTCAAGACCTAGCGGCACAGATACGCAGTATTTT.

The genes are TRBV5-1 and TRBJ2-3; D may be TRBD2 (7 bases). V was shortened by 4 bases and J by 7 bases, with 16 bases between the two germline ends. The CDR3 is made up of 14 amino acids. Per the germline V gene, CDR1 is SGHRS and CDR2 is YFSETQ. DNA of the CDR3: TGCGCCAGCAGCGGCACGGGGGGCCTAAATACGCAGTATTTT. Translation gives CASSGTGGLNTQYF.

Concerning this clone itself: Its ends do not fully match the called genes, so a read error is possible. This chain uses TRBV7-7 with TRBJ2-5, with TRBD2 identical over 12 bases. Per the germline V gene, CDR1 is SSHAT and CDR2 is FNYEAQ (reference sequence). The CDR3 is made up of 15 amino acids. The CDR3, as DNA: TGTGCTAGCAGCCCGACTAGCGGGAGTGGAGAGACCCAGTACTTC. Its translation: CASSPTSGSGETQYF.

This clone was recorded a few times. The chain couples TRBV5-5 to TRBJ2-3; TRBD1 might be the D (5 bases). The CDR3 is 15 residues long. The V end was cut by 4 bases, the J end by 0 bases, with 12 bases between. CDR1 is SGHKS, CDR2 YYEKEE, per germline (reference sequence). Here the CDR3 DNA reads TGTGCCAGCAGCAAGACTGGGGCGAGCACAGATACGCAGTATTTT. This codes for CASSKTGASTDTQYF. Full variable domain (remainder filled in from reference TRBV5-5 and TRBJ2-3): DAGVTQSPTHLIKTRGQQVTLRCSPISGHKSVSWYQQVLGQGPQFIFQYYEKEERGRGNFPDRFSARQFPNYSSELNVNALLLGDSALYLCASSKTGASTDTQYFGPGTRLTVL.

This sequence joins TRBV5-8 and TRBJ1-2, with D perhaps matching TRBD1 (6 bases). Trimming took 1 base from V and 6 from J, leaving 13 bases between them. This CDR3 has 14 residues. Germline CDR1 is SGHTS and CDR2 is YDEGEE. Here the CDR3 reads CASSLSWGTNGYTF. The DNA of the CDR3 is TGTGCCAGCAGCTTGAGTTGGGGGACAAATGGCTACACCTTC.

This clone came up once. The V gene is TRBV12-5, the J gene TRBJ2-1; TRBD1 aligns across 10 bases. This CDR3 has 13 amino acids. The germline V gene encodes CDR1 LGHNT and CDR2 FRNRAP. V trimming: 0 bases; J trimming: 14 bases; junction bases outside the gene matches: 4. CDR3 amino acids: CASGLVGTGDEFF. Written as DNA, the CDR3 is TGTGCTAGTGGTTTGGTTGGGACAGGGGATGAGTTCTTC.

This clone occurred once. A read error may account for a junction end that differs from germline. The chain employs TRBV18 and TRBJ2-6; maybe TRBD1 (7 bases). The CDR3 runs 20 residues. Per germline, CDR1 KGHSH and CDR2 LQKENI. The CDR3 DNA reads TGTGCCAGCTCACCACCGACCCACGAGACAGGGAGGTTTGGGGCCAACGGCCTGACTTTC. Translating it yields CASSPPTHETGRFGANGLTF. Supplemented by reference TRBV18 and TRBJ2-6, the full variable domain reads NAGVMQNPRHLVRRRGQEARLRCSPMKGHSHVYWYRQLPEEGLKFMVYLQKENIIDESGMPKERFSAEFPKEGPSILRIQQVVRGDSAAYFCASSPPTHETGRFGANGLTFGAGSRLTVL.